A selection of T cell receptor beta chains follows, all from one sample in a study of shared T cell receptors in the human thymus. The protocol was immunoSEQ multiplex PCR, while the TCRdb copy is restricted to in-frame clones and leaves out a portion. The sample holds a few hundred thousand clones, 85% to 95% seen once. Source material: thymocytes. Receptors originate from a human donor. Each CDR3 is given with its conserved first and last residue.

v_gene	CDR3aa
TRBV9	CASSVEEGLTYEQYF
TRBV10-2	CASSYRQAGIQPQHF
TRBV19	CASTLVGTDKNTEAFF
TRBV18	CASSPLGRDRDYEQYF
TRBV9	CASSVAGRVGGEQFF
TRBV29-1	CSGWGQETQYF
TRBV4-2	CASAHRGPHYEQYF
TRBV28	CASSTTVLVRTDTQYF
TRBV27	CASSRTGGYEQYF
TRBV2	CAIAAGEKNIQYF
TRBV28	CASSFLGNYGYTF
TRBV30	CAWSPRGHQPQHF
TRBV28	CASSIAETQYF
TRBV7-2	CASSLVFLAGNYEQYF
TRBV27	CASRGEAGGLEQYF
TRBV7-9	CASILNGASSSYNEQFF
TRBV2	CASSERLASTGELFF
TRBV5-1	CASSTGGGYGYTF
TRBV4-2	CASSQDFSVYNEQFF
TRBV6-1	CASSVPGLANTGELFF
TRBV30	CAWSGRKPGANVLTF
TRBV10-2	CASRQGNSNQPQHF
TRBV7-9	CASRGGGRGLAGVSYEQYF
TRBV7-2	CASSLATSGRKAYEQYF
TRBV19	CASSIYRGNNEQFF
TRBV5-6	CASSLDRDTEAFF
TRBV4-1	CASSHKVDRVGHQPQHF
TRBV30	CAFNRTGVYYEQYF
TRBV4-3	CASSQTTGGASFF
TRBV9	CASSVGSLARFF
TRBV7-9	CASGRPGSSEQYF
TRBV27	CASSLSIGNEQFF
TRBV28	CASSLESIFNTEAFF
TRBV25-1	CASSELEGTSGIGDTQYF
TRBV6-5	CATTSDGSSYEQYF
TRBV19	CASTMGETNYGYTF
TRBV28	CASSLYGETQYF
TRBV15	CATSRDIGGRNVSSYEQYF
TRBV10-3	CAISEILAGSNSTDTQYF
TRBV30	CAWSVLPPVLEPSYGYTF
TRBV28	CASRTSGGTDTGELFF
TRBV28	CASASRVANTEAFF
TRBV13	CASSFPMPLRGSSDTQYF
TRBV28	CASRWTDGYYEQYF
TRBV5-1	CASSRTSAQRGHEQYF
TRBV11-2	CASSSYNLKGRTVPGELFF
TRBV7-8	CASSNRGCNEQFF
TRBV12-5	CASGLEIRDSYNEQFF
TRBV2	CAQQGPKIDTQYF
TRBV9	CASSRGNTIYF